This T cell receptor (beta chain) comes out of a study of T cell changes during pregnancy in multiple sclerosis. Germline CDR1 and CDR2: SQVTM and ANQGSEA. The V and J ends lost 7 bases and 4 bases, in that order; junction bases with no gene match: 8. The CDR3 length is 13 residues. Assay: immunoSEQ multiplex PCR; the TCRdb copy retains only in-frame clones and omits some. The table has tens of thousands of clones, over 75% seen once. The V call is TRBV29-1, the J call TRBJ1-1; the match to TRBD1 covers 8 bases. This TCR derives from a female donor in good health, enrolled as a control in a pregnancy study. This material consisted of peripheral blood, taken in the first trimester of pregnancy. CDR3 DNA sequence: TGCAGCGGCCAGACAGGGGAGGGCACTGAAGCTTTCTTT. Protein: CSGQTGEGTEAFF.